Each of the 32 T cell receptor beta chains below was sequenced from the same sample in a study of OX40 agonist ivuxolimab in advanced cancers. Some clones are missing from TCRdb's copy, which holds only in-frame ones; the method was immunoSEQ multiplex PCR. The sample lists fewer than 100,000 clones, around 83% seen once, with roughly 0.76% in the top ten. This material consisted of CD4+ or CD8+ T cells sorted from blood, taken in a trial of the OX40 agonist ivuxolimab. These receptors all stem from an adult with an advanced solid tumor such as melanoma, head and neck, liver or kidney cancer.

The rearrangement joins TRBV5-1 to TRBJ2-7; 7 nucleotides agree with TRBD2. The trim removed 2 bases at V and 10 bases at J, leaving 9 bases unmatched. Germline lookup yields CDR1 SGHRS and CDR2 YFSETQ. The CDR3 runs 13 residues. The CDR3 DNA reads TGCGCCAGCAGCTTCCCCGGGACTACCGAACAGTACTTC. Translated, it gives CASSFPGTTEQYF.

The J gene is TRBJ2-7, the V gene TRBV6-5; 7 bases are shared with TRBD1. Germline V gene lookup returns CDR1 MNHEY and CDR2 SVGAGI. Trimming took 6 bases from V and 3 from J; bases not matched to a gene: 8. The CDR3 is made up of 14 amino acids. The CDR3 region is CASSARGGYYEQYF. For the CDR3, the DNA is TGTGCCAGCAGCGCCCGAGGGGGCTACTACGAGCAGTACTTC.

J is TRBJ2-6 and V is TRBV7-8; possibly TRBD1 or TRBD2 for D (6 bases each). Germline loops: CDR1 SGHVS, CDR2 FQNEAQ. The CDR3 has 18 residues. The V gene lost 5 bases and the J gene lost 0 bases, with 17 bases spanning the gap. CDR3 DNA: TGTGCCAGCAGCCTACTACGGGGGCCGAACTCTGGGGCCAACGTCCTGACTTTC. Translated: CASSLLRGPNSGANVLTF.

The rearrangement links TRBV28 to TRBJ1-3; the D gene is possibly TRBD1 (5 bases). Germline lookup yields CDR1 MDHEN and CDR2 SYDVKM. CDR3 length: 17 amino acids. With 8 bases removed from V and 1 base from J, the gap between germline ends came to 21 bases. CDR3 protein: CASSLFTGVESGNTIYF. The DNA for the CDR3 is TGTGCCAGCTCACTATTCACGGGGGTAGAGTCTGGAAACACCATATATTTT.

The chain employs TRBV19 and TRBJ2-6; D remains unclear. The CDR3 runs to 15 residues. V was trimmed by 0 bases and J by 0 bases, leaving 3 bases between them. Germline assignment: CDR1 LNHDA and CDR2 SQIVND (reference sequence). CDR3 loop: CASSIDVSGANVLTF. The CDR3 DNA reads TGTGCCAGTAGTATAGATGTCTCTGGGGCCAACGTCCTGACTTTC.

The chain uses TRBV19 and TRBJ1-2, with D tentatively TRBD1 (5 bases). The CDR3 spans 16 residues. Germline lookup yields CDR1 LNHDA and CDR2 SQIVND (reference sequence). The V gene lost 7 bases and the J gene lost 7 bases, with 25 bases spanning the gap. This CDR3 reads CASTPVYVRERSGYTF. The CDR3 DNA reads TGTGCCAGTACCCCAGTATACGTCAGGGAGCGGAGTGGCTACACCTTC. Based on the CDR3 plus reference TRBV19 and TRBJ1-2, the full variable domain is DGGITQSPKYLFRKEGQNVTLSCEQNLNHDAMYWYRQDPGQGLRLIYYSQIVNDFQKGDIAEGYSVSREKKESFPLTVTSAQKNPTAFYLCASTPVYVRERSGYTFGSGTRLTVV.

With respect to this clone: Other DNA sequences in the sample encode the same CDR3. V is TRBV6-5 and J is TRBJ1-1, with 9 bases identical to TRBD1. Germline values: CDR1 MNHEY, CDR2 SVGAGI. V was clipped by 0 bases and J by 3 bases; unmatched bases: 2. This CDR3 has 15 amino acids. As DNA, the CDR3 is TGTGCCAGCAGTTACTCGAGACAGGGGGACACTGAAGCTTTCTTT. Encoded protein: CASSYSRQGDTEAFF.

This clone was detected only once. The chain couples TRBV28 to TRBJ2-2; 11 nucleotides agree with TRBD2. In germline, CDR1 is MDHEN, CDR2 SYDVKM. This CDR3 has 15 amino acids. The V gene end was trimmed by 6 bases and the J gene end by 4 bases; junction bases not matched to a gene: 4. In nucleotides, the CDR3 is TGTGCCAGCAGCCCTACTAGCGGGAGCACCGGGGAGCTGTTTTTT. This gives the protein CASSPTSGSTGELFF.

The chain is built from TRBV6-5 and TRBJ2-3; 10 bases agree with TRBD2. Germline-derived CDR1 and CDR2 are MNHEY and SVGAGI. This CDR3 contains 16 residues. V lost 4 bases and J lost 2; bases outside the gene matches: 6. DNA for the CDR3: TGTGCCAGCAGTTCTAGCGGGAGAATGCCCACAGATACGCAGTATTTT. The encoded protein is CASSSSGRMPTDTQYF.

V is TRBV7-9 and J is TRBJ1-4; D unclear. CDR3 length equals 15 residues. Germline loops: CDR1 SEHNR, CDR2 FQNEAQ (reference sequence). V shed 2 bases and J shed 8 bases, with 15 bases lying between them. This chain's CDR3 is CASSLSTGVGEKLFF. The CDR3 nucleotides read TGTGCCAGCAGCTTAAGTACCGGGGTTGGAGAAAAACTGTTTTTT.

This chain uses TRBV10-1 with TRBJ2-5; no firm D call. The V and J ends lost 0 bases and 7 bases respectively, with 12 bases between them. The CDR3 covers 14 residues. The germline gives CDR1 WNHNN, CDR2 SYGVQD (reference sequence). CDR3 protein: CASSESKQLGTQYF. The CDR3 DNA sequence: TGCGCCAGCAGTGAGTCGAAACAGCTGGGGACCCAGTACTTC.

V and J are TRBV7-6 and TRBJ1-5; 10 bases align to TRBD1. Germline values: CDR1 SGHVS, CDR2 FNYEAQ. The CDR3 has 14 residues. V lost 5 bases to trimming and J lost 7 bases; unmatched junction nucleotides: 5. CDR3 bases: TGTGCCAGCAGCCTAGACAGGGGGCGGCAGCCCCAGCATTTT. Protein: CASSLDRGRQPQHF.

The CDR3 DNA reads TGTGCCACCACTTCTAGCGGGAGAACCCACACCGGGGAGCTGTTTTTT. It is translated as CATTSSGRTHTGELFF. V gene TRBV15 combines with J gene TRBJ2-2, with 10 bases fitting TRBD2. J gave up 3 bases and V 7 bases, and 8 bases lay outside the gene matches. Germline V gives CDR1 LNHNV, CDR2 YYDKDF (reference sequence). CDR3 length: 16 residues.

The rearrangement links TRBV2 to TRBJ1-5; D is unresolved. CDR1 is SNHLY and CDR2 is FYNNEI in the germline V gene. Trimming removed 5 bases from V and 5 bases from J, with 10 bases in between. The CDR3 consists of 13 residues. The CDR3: CASSSRIDQPQHF. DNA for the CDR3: TGTGCCAGCAGTTCCAGGATTGATCAGCCCCAGCATTTT.

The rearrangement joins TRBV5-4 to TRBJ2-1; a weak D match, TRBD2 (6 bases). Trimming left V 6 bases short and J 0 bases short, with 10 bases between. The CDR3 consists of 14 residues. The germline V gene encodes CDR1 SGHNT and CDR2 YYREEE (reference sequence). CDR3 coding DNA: TGTGCCAGCAACGGGGGAAGCTCCTACAATGAGCAGTTCTTC. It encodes CASNGGSSYNEQFF. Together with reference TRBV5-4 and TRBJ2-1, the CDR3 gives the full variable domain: ETGVTQSPTHLIKTRGQQVTLRCSSQSGHNTVSWYQQALGQGPQFIFQYYREEENGRGNFPPRFSGLQFPNYSSELNVNALELDDSALYLCASNGGSSYNEQFFGPGTRLTVL.

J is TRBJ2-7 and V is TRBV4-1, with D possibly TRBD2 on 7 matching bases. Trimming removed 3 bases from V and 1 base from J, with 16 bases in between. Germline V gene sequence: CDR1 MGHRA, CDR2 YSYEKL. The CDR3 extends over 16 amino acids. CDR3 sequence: CASSQAWGGSSYEQYF. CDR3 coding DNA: TGCGCCAGCAGCCAGGCCTGGGGGGGCAGTTCCTACGAGCAGTACTTC.

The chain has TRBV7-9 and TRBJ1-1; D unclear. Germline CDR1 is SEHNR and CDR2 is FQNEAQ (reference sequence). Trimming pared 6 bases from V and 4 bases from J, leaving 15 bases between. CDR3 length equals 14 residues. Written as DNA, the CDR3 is TGTGCCAGCAGGCTAGGCGATTGGGGCACTGAAGCTTTCTTT. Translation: CASRLGDWGTEAFF.

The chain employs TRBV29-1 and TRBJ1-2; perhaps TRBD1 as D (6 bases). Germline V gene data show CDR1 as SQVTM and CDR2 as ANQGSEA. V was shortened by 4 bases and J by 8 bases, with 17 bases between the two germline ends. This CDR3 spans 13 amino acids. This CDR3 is CSVAGTQRGGYTF. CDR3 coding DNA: TGCAGCGTTGCCGGGACACAGCGTGGAGGCTACACCTTC.

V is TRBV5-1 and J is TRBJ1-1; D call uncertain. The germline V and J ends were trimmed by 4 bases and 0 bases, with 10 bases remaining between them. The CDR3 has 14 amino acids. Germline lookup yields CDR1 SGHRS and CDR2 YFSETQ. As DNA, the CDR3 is TGCGCCAGCAGCCCACAGCCTATGAACACTGAAGCTTTCTTT. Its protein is CASSPQPMNTEAFF.

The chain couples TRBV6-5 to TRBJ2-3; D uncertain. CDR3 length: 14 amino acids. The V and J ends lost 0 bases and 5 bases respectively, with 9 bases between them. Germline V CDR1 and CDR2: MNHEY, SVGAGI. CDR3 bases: TGTGCCAGCAGTTACTCTGGGGTAGGAGATACGCAGTATTTT. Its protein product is CASSYSGVGDTQYF.

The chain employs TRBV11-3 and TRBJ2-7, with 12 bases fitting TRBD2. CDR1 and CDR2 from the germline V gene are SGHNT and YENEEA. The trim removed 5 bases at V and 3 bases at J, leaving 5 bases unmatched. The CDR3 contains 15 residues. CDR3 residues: CASSQGLAGIYEQYF. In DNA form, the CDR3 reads TGTGCCAGCAGCCAAGGACTAGCGGGGATCTACGAGCAGTACTTC. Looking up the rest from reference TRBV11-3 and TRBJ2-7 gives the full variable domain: EAGVVQSPRYKIIEKKQPVAFWCNPISGHNTLYWYLQNLGQGPELLIRYENEEAVDDSQLPKDRFSAERLKGVDSTLKIQPAELGDSAVYLCASSQGLAGIYEQYFGPGTRLTVT.

This CDR3 is CAWAFGRNQPQHF. The CDR3 DNA sequence: TGTGCCTGGGCGTTCGGGCGCAATCAGCCCCAGCATTTT. The chain combines TRBV30 with TRBJ1-5, with D unclear. Trimming shortened V by 5 bases and J by 2 bases, and 10 bases separated the two germline ends. The CDR3 is made up of 13 amino acids. Per germline, CDR1 GTSNPN and CDR2 SVGIG (reference sequence).

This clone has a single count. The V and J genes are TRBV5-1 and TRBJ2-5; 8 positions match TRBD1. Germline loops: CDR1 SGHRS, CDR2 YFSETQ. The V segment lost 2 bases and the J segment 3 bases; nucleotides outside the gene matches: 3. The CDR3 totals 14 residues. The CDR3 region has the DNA TGCGCCAGCAGCTTAGGGACAGGCAAAGAGACCCAGTACTTC. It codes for CASSLGTGKETQYF.

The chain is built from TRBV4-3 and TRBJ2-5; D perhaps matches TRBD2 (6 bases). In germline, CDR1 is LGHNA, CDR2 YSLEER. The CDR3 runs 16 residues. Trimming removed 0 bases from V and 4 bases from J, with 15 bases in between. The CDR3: CASSQDWAGSLETQYF. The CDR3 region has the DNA TGCGCCAGCAGCCAAGATTGGGCGGGGAGTCTAGAGACCCAGTACTTC.

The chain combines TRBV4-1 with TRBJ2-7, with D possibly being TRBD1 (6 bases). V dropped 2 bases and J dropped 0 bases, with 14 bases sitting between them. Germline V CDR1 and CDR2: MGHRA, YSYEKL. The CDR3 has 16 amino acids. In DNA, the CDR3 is TGCGCCAGCAGCCAAACGACAGGCCTGAGCTCCTACGAGCAGTACTTC. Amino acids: CASSQTTGLSSYEQYF.

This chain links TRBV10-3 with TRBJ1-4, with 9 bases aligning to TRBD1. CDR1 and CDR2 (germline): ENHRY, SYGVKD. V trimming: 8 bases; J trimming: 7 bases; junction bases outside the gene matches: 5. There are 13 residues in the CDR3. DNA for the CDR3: TGTGCCATCCGACAGGGACAGGGTGAAAAACTGTTTTTT. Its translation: CAIRQGQGEKLFF.

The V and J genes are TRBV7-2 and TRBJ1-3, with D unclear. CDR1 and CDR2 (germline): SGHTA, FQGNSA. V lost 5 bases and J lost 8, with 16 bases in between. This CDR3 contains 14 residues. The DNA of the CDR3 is TGTGCCAGCAGCCCCCGCTTGGCGGATTACACCATATATTTT. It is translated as CASSPRLADYTIYF.

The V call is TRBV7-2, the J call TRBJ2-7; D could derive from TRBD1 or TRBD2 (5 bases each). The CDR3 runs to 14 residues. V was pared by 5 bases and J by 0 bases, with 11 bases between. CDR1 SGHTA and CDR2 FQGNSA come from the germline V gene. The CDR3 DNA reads TGTGCCAGCAGCCGGTGGGGGACCTCCTACGAGCAGTACTTC. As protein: CASSRWGTSYEQYF. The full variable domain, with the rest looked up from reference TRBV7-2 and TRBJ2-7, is GAGVSQSPSNKVTEKGKDVELRCDPISGHTALYWYRQSLGQGLEFLIYFQGNSAPDKSGLPSDRFSAERTGGSVSTLTIQRTQQEDSAVYLCASSRWGTSYEQYFGPGTRLTVT.

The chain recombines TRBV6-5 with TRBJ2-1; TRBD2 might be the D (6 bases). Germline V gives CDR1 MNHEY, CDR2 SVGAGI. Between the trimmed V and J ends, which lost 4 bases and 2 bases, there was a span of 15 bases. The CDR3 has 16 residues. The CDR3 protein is CASSSRDGRTYNEQFF. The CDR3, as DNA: TGTGCCAGCAGTTCACGTGACGGGAGAACCTACAATGAGCAGTTCTTC.

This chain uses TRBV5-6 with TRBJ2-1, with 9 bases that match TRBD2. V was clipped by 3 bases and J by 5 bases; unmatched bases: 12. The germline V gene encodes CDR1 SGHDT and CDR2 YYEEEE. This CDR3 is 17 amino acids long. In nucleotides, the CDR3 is TGTGCCAGCAGCTCGATCTTTTTAGCGGGGGCCCACAATGAGCAGTTCTTC. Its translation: CASSSIFLAGAHNEQFF.

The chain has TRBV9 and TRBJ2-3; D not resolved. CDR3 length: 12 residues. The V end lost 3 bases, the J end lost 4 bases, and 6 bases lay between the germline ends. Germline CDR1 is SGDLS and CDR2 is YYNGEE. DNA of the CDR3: TGTGCCAGCAGCGCAGCCTCAGATACGCAGTATTTT. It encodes CASSAASDTQYF.

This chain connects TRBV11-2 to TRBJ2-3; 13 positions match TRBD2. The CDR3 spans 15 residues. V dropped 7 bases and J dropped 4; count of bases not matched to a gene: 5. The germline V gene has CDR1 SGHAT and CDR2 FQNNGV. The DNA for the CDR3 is TGTGCCAGCATCCCACTAGCGGGGGGGCCAGATACGCAGTATTTT. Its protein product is CASIPLAGGPDTQYF.